These T cell receptor beta chains were read from a single sample in a study of OX40 agonist ivuxolimab in advanced cancers. Generated by immunoSEQ multiplex PCR, the TCRdb table keeps only in-frame clones and is missing some. This sample has approximately 90,000 clones, with about 90% found just once. The sequencing here drew on CD4+ or CD8+ T cells sorted from blood, taken in a trial of the OX40 agonist ivuxolimab. These receptor sequences come from an adult with an advanced solid tumor such as melanoma, head and neck, liver or kidney cancer. CDR3s include the opening cysteine and the closing phenylalanine or tryptophan. Each record gives: J gene, D gene, clone size, V gene, CDR3 protein. D genes are given only for firm matches. Expanded clones get a size class; other rows say once, few or many, or leave the size out.

J: TRBJ1-1; D: TRBD1; size: -; V: TRBV18; CDR3: CASSPPDRVTEAFF
J: TRBJ2-3; D: TRBD2; size: -; V: TRBV28; CDR3: CASSASGRTDTQYF
J: TRBJ2-2; D: -; size: -; V: TRBV5-6; CDR3: CASSLVLGDSNTGELFF
J: TRBJ2-1; D: TRBD1; size: -; V: TRBV5-1; CDR3: CASSWGTGGGNEQFF
J: TRBJ1-3; D: -; size: -; V: TRBV7-2; CDR3: CASSLGQSGNTIYF
J: TRBJ2-1; D: TRBD2; size: -; V: TRBV18; CDR3: CASSPTSDEQFF
J: TRBJ2-7; D: TRBD2; size: -; V: TRBV28; CDR3: CASSFSLAVTTYEQYF
J: TRBJ1-3; D: -; size: -; V: TRBV7-9; CDR3: CASSRPGRSGNTIYF
J: TRBJ1-2; D: TRBD1; size: once; V: TRBV5-4; CDR3: CASSLRSDRGYGYTF
J: TRBJ1-5; D: -; size: -; V: TRBV4-3; CDR3: CASSQDLGLGEPQHF
J: TRBJ2-3; D: -; size: -; V: TRBV21-1; CDR3: CASSLPAEGMVTDTQYF
J: TRBJ1-5; D: -; size: -; V: TRBV6-4; CDR3: CASSDRANQPQHF
J: TRBJ1-1; D: -; size: few; V: TRBV14; CDR3: CASSQDAGNLNTEAFF
J: TRBJ2-1; D: TRBD2; size: -; V: TRBV7-2; CDR3: CASSSLAGRYEQFF
J: TRBJ2-3; D: TRBD2; size: -; V: TRBV19; CDR3: CATGGSSTDTQYF
J: TRBJ2-1; D: TRBD1; size: once; V: TRBV5-1; CDR3: CASSSGGNEQFF
J: TRBJ2-4; D: -; size: -; V: TRBV5-1; CDR3: CASSLGDLAKNIQYF
J: TRBJ1-3; D: TRBD1; size: -; V: TRBV4-2; CDR3: CASSQVTGAGNTIYF
J: TRBJ2-1; D: -; size: -; V: TRBV5-1; CDR3: CASSLAVGRDNNEQFF
J: TRBJ2-3; D: -; size: -; V: TRBV21-1; CDR3: CSSSKEGGGRSTDTQYF
J: TRBJ1-2; D: TRBD1; size: -; V: TRBV5-1; CDR3: CASSLRGTGGYGYTF
J: TRBJ2-7; D: -; size: -; V: TRBV11-2; CDR3: CASSSIYEQYF
J: TRBJ1-5; D: -; size: -; V: TRBV6-5; CDR3: CASSSSNSNQPQHF
J: TRBJ1-1; D: -; size: -; V: TRBV6-5; CDR3: CASRPGVFGTEAFF
J: TRBJ2-5; D: -; size: few; V: TRBV28; CDR3: CASSTRAVGQETQYF
J: TRBJ1-2; D: -; size: -; V: TRBV5-1; CDR3: CASSLDGGDGKGYTF
J: TRBJ2-3; D: TRBD2; size: -; V: TRBV6-1; CDR3: CASSEGGGGPDTQYF
J: TRBJ2-3; D: TRBD2; size: -; V: TRBV19; CDR3: CASSMGLAGGSPDTQYF
J: TRBJ1-5; D: -; size: -; V: TRBV4-1; CDR3: CASSQGAQGNQPQHF
J: TRBJ1-2; D: -; size: -; V: TRBV5-1; CDR3: CASSGVRPLNYGYTF
J: TRBJ1-6; D: TRBD1; size: -; V: TRBV5-1; CDR3: CASRTGFDNSPLHF
J: TRBJ1-4; D: -; size: once; V: TRBV6-5; CDR3: CASSYSIGGWNEKLFF
J: TRBJ1-2; D: TRBD1; size: -; V: TRBV11-2; CDR3: CASSLQSKGADGYTF